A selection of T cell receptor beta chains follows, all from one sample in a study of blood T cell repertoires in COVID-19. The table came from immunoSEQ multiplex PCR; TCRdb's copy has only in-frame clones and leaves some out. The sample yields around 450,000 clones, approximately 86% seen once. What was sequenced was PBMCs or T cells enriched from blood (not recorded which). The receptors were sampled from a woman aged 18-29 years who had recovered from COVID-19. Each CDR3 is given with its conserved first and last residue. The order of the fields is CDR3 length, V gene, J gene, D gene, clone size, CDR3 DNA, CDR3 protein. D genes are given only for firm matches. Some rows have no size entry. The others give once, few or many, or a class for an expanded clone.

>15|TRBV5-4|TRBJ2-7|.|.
TGTGCCAGCAGCTTAAATCTAGCAGTCTCCTACGAGCAGTACTTC
CASSLNLAVSYEQYF
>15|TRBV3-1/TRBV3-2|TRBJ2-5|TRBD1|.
TGTGCCAGCAGCCAAGAGACCGACAGGGGGGAGACCCAGTACTTC
CASSQETDRGETQYF
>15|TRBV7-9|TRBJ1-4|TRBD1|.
TGTGCCAGCAGCCCGAACACAGGGGGTAATGAAAAACTGTTTTTT
CASSPNTGGNEKLFF
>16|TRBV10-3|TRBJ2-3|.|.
TGTGCCATCAGTGAGGACGGGGTGGTCGTTTCAGATACGCAGTATTTT
CAISEDGVVVSDTQYF
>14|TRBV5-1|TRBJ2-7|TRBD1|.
TGCGCCAGCAGCCTCGACAGGGGGCTCTACGAGCAGTACTTC
CASSLDRGLYEQYF
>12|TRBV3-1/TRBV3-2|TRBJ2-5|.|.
TGTGCCAGCAGCCAAGATCTGGAGACCCAGTACTTC
CASSQDLETQYF
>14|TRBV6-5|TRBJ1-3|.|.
TGTGCCAGCGGGGACTTGAGCTCTGGAAACACCATATATTTT
CASGDLSSGNTIYF
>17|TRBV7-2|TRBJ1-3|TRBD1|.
TGTGCCAGCAGCTTTAACCGGGACAGGTCCTCTGGAAACACCATATATTTT
CASSFNRDRSSGNTIYF
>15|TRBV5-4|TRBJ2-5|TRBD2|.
TGTGCCAGCAGGACGGCTAGCGGGAGCCAAGAGACCCAGTACTTC
CASRTASGSQETQYF
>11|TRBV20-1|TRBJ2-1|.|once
TGCAGTGCTAGGTGGCATGGTGAGCAGTTCTTC
CSARWHGEQFF
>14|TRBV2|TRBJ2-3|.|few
TGTGCCAGCAGGCAGGGGGGTGGCACAGATACGCAGTATTTT
CASRQGGGTDTQYF
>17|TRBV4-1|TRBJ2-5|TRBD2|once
TGCGCCAGCAGCCCCTACTGGCGGGGGGATACCCAAGAGACCCAGTACTTC
CASSPYWRGDTQETQYF
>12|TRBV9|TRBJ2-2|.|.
TGTGCCAGCAGCCCGGGGGACGGGGAGCTGTTTTTT
CASSPGDGELFF
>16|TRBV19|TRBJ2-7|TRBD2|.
TGTGCCAGTAGTCCAAGACTAGCGGGGAGGCCTTACGAGCAGTACTTC
CASSPRLAGRPYEQYF
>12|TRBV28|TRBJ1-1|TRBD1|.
TGTGCCAGCGGGGATATGACAGGGGAAGCTTTCTTT
CASGDMTGEAFF
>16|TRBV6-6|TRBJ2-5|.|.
TGTGCCAGCAGTTACCCCCCATTTAGTCTAGAAGAGACCCAGTACTTC
CASSYPPFSLEETQYF
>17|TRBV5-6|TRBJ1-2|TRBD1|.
TGTGCCAGCACCGACCGGGACAGGGTAAGGTTGAACTATGGCTACACCTTC
CASTDRDRVRLNYGYTF
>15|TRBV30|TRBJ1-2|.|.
TGTGCCTGGAGTCCCGGGGGGGGCGAAGACTATGGCTACACCTTC
CAWSPGGGEDYGYTF
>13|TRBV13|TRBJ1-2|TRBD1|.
TGTGCCAGCAGCCGGGACAGGGCTGGCGGCTACACCTTC
CASSRDRAGGYTF
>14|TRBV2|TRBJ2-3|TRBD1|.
TGTGCCAGCACCCTGGACAGGGCCACAGATACGCAGTATTTT
CASTLDRATDTQYF
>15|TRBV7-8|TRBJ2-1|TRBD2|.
TGTGCCAGCAGCCGACTAGCGGGGGGCGGGGATGAGCAGTTCTTC
CASSRLAGGGDEQFF
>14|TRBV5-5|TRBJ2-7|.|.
TGTGCCAGCAGCTACCACCGGGACTTCAGGGAGCAGTACTTC
CASSYHRDFREQYF